This TCR beta chain was captured in a study of T cell repertoires in cytomegalovirus infection. Study summary: As its CMV epitopes, the study selected recently identified HLA-C-restricted and well-studied HLA-B-restricted targets. TCR beta signatures that were public indicated CMV infection and matching HLA type.

CDR1 and CDR2 from the germline V gene are MNHNY and SVGAGI (reference sequence). The CDR3 length is 17 residues. V was clipped by 2 bases and J by 2 bases, with 15 bases between them. The sample holds many counts of this clonotype. What it recognizes is unknown. Study-level results: People with CMV and the relevant HLA were identified by cumulative public TCR beta family frequency. CMV-specific HLA-C-restricted TCR beta clonotypes dominated the ex vivo response.

TCRdb re-analysed the reads in MiXCR, keeping a single row per CDR3 protein. The table shows 900,000 to 950,000 distinct CDR3 sequences, with less than 35% occurring only once. The chain uses TRBV6-6 and TRBJ2-2; D gene unclear. This receptor was identified in a human donor in good health (CMV status not recorded). Some clones in this sample may be carry-over from other donors' samples. This specimen was cultured CD8+ T cells from PBMCs, taken from culture after CMV antigen stimulation. CDR3 nucleotide sequence: TGTGCCAGCAGTTACACACGAGAGCCAGATAACACCGGGGAGCTGTTTTTT. It is translated as CASSYTREPDNTGELFF.